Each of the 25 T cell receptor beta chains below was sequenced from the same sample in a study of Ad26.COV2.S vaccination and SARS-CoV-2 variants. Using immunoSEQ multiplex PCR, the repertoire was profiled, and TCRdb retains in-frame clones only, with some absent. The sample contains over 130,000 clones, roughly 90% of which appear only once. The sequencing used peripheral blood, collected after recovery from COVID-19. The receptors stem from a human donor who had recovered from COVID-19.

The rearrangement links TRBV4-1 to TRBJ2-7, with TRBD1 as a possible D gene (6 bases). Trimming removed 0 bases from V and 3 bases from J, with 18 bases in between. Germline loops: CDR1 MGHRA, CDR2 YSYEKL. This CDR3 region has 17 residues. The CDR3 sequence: CASSQDRMTGGNYEQYF. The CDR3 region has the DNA TGCGCCAGCAGCCAAGACCGTATGACTGGGGGCAACTACGAGCAGTACTTC.

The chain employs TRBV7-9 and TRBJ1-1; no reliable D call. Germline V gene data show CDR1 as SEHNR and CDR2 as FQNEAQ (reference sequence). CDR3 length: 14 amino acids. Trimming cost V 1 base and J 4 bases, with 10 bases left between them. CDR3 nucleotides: TGTGCCAGCAGCTTAGTTTACAGCCTCACTGAAGCTTTCTTT. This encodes CASSLVYSLTEAFF.

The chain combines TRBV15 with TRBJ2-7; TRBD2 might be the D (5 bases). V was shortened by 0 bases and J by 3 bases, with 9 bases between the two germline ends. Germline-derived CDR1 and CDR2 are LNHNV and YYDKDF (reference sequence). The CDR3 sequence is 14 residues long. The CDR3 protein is CATSRETGNYEQYF. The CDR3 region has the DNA TGTGCCACCAGCAGAGAGACGGGGAACTACGAGCAGTACTTC.

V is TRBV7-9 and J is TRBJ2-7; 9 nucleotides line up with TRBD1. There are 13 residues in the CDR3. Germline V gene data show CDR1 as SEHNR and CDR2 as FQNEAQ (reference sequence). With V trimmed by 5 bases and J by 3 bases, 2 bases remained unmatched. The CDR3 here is CASSRQGGYEQYF. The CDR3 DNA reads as TGTGCCAGCAGCCGACAGGGGGGCTACGAGCAGTACTTC.

CDR3 nucleotide sequence: TGCGCCAGCAGTGAGTCGGCAGGGCCTGGAAACACCATATATTTT. It encodes CASSESAGPGNTIYF. The V call is TRBV10-2, the J call TRBJ1-3; TRBD1 might be the D (5 bases). Between the trimmed V and J ends, which lost 0 bases and 2 bases, there was a span of 8 bases. The germline gives CDR1 WSHSY, CDR2 SAAADI. The CDR3 consists of 15 residues.

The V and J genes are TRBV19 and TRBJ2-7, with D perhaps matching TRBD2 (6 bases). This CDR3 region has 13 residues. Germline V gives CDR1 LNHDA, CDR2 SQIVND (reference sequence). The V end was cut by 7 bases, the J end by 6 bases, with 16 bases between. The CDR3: CASKRASTGEQYF. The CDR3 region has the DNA TGTGCCAGTAAGCGGGCCTCCACAGGCGAGCAGTACTTC.

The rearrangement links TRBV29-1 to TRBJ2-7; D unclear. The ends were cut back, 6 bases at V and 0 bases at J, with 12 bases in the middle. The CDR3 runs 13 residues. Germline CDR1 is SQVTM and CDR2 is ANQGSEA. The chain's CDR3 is CSVLTEYSYEQYF. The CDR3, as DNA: TGCAGCGTGCTAACAGAGTACTCCTACGAGCAGTACTTC.

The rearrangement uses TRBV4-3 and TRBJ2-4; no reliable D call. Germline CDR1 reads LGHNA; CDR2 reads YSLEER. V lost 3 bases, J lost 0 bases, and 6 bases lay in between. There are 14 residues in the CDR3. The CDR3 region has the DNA TGCGCCAGCAGCCAGGGCCTAGCCAAAAACATTCAGTACTTC. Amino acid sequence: CASSQGLAKNIQYF.

The CDR3 spells CASSIGSYGYTF. In DNA form, the CDR3 reads TGTGCCAGCAGCATAGGAAGCTATGGCTACACCTTC. The rearrangement joins TRBV11-2 to TRBJ1-2, with unresolved D. V lost 5 bases, J lost 4 bases, and 8 bases lay in between. There are 12 residues in the CDR3. Germline values: CDR1 SGHAT, CDR2 FQNNGV. Variable domain in full (rest from reference TRBV11-2 and TRBJ1-2): EAGVAQSPRYKIIEKRQSVAFWCNPISGHATLYWYQQILGQGPKLLIQFQNNGVVDDSQLPKDRFSAERLKGVDSTLKIQPAKLEDSAVYLCASSIGSYGYTFGSGTRLTVV.

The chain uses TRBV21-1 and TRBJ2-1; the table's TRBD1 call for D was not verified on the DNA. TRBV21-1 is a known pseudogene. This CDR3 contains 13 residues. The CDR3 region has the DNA TGTGCCAGCAGCAAAGAGGGGGCAGCGCCCGACTTCTTC. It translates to CASSKEGAAPDFF.

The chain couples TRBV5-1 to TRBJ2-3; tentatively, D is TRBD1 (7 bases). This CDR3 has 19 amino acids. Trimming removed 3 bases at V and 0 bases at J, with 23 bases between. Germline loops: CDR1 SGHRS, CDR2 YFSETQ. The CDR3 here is CASSSQTGLAGRSTDTQYF. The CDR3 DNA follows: TGCGCCAGCAGCTCACAGACAGGGCTTGCGGGGCGGAGCACAGATACGCAGTATTTT.

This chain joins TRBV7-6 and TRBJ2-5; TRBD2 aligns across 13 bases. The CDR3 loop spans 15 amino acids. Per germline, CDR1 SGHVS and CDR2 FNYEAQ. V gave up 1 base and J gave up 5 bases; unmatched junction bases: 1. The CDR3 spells CASSLGLAGGETQYF. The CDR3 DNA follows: TGTGCCAGCAGCTTAGGACTAGCGGGGGGTGAGACCCAGTACTTC.

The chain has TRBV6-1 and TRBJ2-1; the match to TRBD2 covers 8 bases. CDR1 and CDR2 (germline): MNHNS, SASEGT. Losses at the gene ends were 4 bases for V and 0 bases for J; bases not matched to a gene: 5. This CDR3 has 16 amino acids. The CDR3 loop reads CASSANSGVSYNEQFF. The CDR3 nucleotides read TGTGCCAGCAGTGCCAATAGCGGGGTCTCCTACAATGAGCAGTTCTTC.

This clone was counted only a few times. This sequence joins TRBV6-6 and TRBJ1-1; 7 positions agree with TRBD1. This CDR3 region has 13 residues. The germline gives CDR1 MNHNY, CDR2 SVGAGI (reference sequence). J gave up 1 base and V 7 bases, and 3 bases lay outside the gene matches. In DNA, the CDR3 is TGTGCCAGCACCCGGGACAGGAACACTGAAGCTTTCTTT. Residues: CASTRDRNTEAFF.

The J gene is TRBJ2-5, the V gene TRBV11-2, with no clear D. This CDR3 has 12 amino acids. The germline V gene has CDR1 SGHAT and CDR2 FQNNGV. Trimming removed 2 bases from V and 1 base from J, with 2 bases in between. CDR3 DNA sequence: TGTGCCAGCAGCTTACTCCAAGAGACCCAGTACTTC. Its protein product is CASSLLQETQYF.

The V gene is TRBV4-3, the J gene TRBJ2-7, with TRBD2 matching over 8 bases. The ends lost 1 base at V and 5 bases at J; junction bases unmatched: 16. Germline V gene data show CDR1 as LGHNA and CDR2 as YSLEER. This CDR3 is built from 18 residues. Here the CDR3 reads CASSQGPYGGALSHEQYF. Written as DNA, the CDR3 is TGCGCCAGCAGCCAAGGCCCCTACGGGGGGGCCTTATCACACGAGCAGTACTTC.

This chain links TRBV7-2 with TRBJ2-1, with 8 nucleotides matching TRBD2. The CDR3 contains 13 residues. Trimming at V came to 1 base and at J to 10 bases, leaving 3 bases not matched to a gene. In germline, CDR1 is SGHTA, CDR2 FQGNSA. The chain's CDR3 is CASSLDGGGEQFF. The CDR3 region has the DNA TGTGCCAGCAGCTTAGACGGCGGGGGGGAGCAGTTCTTC.

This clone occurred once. CDR3 bases: TGTGCCAGCATAGGGGTTAACACAGATACGCAGTATTTT. Its translation: CASIGVNTDTQYF. The chain joins TRBV6-5 to TRBJ2-3, with a weak D call TRBD1 (5 bases). The V end was cut by 7 bases, the J end by 2 bases, with 10 bases between. Germline V lookup: CDR1 MNHEY, CDR2 SVGAGI. There are 13 residues in the CDR3.

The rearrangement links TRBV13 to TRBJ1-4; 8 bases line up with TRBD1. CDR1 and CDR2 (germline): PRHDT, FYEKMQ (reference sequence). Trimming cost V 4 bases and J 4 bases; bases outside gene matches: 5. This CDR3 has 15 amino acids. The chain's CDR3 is CASSSGTGGNEKLFF. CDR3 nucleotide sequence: TGTGCCAGCAGCTCCGGGACAGGTGGTAATGAAAAACTGTTTTTT.

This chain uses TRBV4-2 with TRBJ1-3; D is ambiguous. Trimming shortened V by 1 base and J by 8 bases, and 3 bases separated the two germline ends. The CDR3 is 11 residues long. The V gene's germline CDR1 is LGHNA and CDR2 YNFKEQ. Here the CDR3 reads CASSQADTIYF. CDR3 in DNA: TGTGCCAGCAGCCAAGCGGACACCATATATTTT.

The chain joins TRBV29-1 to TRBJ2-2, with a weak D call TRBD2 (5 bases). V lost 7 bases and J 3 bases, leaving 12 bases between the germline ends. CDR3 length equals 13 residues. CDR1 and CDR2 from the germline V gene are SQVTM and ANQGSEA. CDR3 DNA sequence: TGCAGCGGCGGACTCGCTCACACCGGGGAGCTGTTTTTT. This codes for CSGGLAHTGELFF.

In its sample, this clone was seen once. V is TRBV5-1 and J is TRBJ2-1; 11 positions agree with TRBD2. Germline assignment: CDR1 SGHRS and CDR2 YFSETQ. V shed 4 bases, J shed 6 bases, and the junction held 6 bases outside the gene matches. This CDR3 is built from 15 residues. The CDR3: CASSGRLAGFNEQFF. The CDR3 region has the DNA TGCGCCAGCAGCGGAAGACTAGCGGGGTTCAATGAGCAGTTCTTC.

CDR3 sequence reads: CASSPDRGWTEAFF. The CDR3 bases are TGTGCCAGCAGCCCCGACAGGGGATGGACTGAAGCTTTCTTT. The V and J genes are TRBV6-2 or TRBV6-3 and TRBJ1-1, with 8 nucleotides matching TRBD1. Germline-derived CDR1 and CDR2 are MNHEY and SVGEGT. V lost 6 bases and J lost 5; bases outside the gene matches: 8. This CDR3 is 14 amino acids long.

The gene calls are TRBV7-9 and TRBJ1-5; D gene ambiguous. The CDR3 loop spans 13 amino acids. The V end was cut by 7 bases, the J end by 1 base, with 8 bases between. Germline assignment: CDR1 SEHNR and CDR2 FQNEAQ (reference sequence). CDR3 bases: TGTGCCAGCACCTACGGGAGCAATCAGCCCCAGCATTTT. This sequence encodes CASTYGSNQPQHF.

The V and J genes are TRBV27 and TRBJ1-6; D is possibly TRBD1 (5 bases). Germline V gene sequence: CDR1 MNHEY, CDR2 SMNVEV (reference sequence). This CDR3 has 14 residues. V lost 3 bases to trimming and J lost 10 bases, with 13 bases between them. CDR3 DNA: TGTGCCAGCAGTTTGAAGGGGCGCGGGTCACCCCTCCACTTT. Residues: CASSLKGRGSPLHF.